The 6 T cell receptor beta chains listed next were all sequenced from one sample in a study of CD8 T cells in ankylosing spondylitis. One entry per CDR3 protein results from TCRdb running MiXCR on the 5' RACE reads. The sample carries around 130,000 distinct CDR3 sequences, roughly 7.3% recorded once. The specimen was blood, either unsorted or a sorted T cell fraction (not recorded which). These receptors all come from a male donor with ankylosing spondylitis or in good health (not recorded which).

This clonotype was seen ten or more times. The V call is TRBV5-1, the J call TRBJ2-3; D is uncertain. This CDR3 contains 12 residues. CDR1 and CDR2 (germline): SGHRS, YFSETQ. V was cut by 4 bases and J by 6 bases, with 9 bases left in between. The CDR3 DNA reads TGCGCCAGCAGCAACCTAGGGGATACGCAGTATTTT. This sequence encodes CASSNLGDTQYF.

This clonotype came up many times. The chain links TRBV5-1 to TRBJ2-7; 7 bases line up with TRBD2. This CDR3 has 15 amino acids. CDR1 is SGHRS, CDR2 YFSETQ, per germline. The V segment lost 0 bases and the J segment 3 bases; nucleotides outside the gene matches: 6. CDR3 in amino acids: CASSLVSGGSYEQYF. CDR3 coding DNA: TGCGCCAGCAGCTTGGTTTCCGGCGGGAGCTACGAGCAGTACTTC.

This clonotype was recorded many times. The chain couples TRBV28 to TRBJ2-1; maybe TRBD1 (6 bases). CDR1 is MDHEN, CDR2 SYDVKM, per germline. V lost 7 bases to trimming and J lost 1 base, with 17 bases between them. This CDR3 has 16 amino acids. CDR3 in amino acids: CASTPFRGKSYNEQFF. CDR3 DNA sequence: TGTGCCAGCACCCCATTCAGGGGAAAATCCTACAATGAGCAGTTCTTC.

This clonotype was found many times. The chain joins TRBV15 to TRBJ2-1; D gene ambiguous. The CDR3 totals 15 residues. Germline CDR1 reads LNHNV; CDR2 reads YYDKDF (reference sequence). The V gene lost 0 bases and the J gene lost 2 bases, with 8 bases spanning the gap. CDR3 nucleotide sequence: TGTGCCACCAGCAGAGAGATTGCTACCTACAATGAGCAGTTCTTC. Encoded protein: CATSREIATYNEQFF.

The table lists this clonotype with many counts. The chain employs TRBV7-3 and TRBJ2-1; 12 bases fit TRBD1. This CDR3 region has 16 residues. CDR1 is SGHTA, CDR2 FQGTGA, per germline. The J segment lost 7 bases and the V segment lost 0 bases, leaving 4 bases of the junction unmatched. The chain's CDR3 is CASSLTGQGARNEQFF. CDR3 DNA sequence: TGTGCCAGCAGCTTAACGGGACAGGGGGCCCGGAATGAGCAGTTCTTC.

This clonotype was detected many times. V is TRBV5-1 and J is TRBJ2-5; D remains ambiguous. The CDR3 is made up of 14 amino acids. Trimming shortened V by 4 bases and J by 5 bases, and 15 bases separated the two germline ends. Germline V gene sequence: CDR1 SGHRS, CDR2 YFSETQ. CDR3 DNA sequence: TGCGCCAGCAGCATTCCAAGGGCTGAGGAGACCCAGTACTTC. Residues: CASSIPRAEETQYF.